Shown below are 27 T cell receptor beta chains from a single sample sequenced in a study of T cells in Graves' hyperthyroidism and ophthalmopathy. Amplification targeted TCR beta CDR3 regions from RNA transcripts. HTBI primers were employed in a first-round RT-PCR of the TCR CDR3. One entry per CDR3 protein results from TCRdb running MiXCR on the multiplex PCR reads. The profile covers around 350,000 distinct CDR3 sequences, with about a sixth appearing a single time and more than 30% taken by the ten largest. The specimen sequenced was blood. Every receptor here comes from a woman aged 25 to 45 with Graves' hyperthyroidism that later progressed to Graves' ophthalmopathy.

Only one count was recorded for this clonotype. The V call is TRBV7-6, the J call TRBJ2-2, with D unclear. The CDR3 length is 15 residues. Germline loops: CDR1 SGHVS, CDR2 FNYEAQ. V was shortened by 4 bases and J by 0 bases, with 9 bases between the two germline ends. CDR3 coding DNA: TGTGCCAGCAGCTACAGCAGATCGAACACCGGGGAGCTGTTTTTT. The encoded protein is CASSYSRSNTGELFF.

This clonotype occurred a few times. The chain uses TRBV7-9 and TRBJ2-3, with 8 bases that match TRBD2. The V gene's germline CDR1 is SEHNR and CDR2 FQNEAQ (reference sequence). The CDR3 has 16 amino acids. V was clipped by 5 bases and J by 2 bases; unmatched bases: 9. CDR3 DNA sequence: TGTGCCAGCAGCCGCCCGGGAGGGCTCGACACAGATACGCAGTATTTT. Protein: CASSRPGGLDTDTQYF. The entire variable domain, with the rest obtained from reference TRBV7-9 and TRBJ2-3, is as follows: DTGVSQNPRHKITKRGQNVTFRCDPISEHNRLYWYRQTLGQGPEFLTYFQNEAQLEKSRLLSDRFSAERPKGSFSTLEIQRTEQGDSAMYLCASSRPGGLDTDTQYFGPGTRLTVL.

This clonotype was seen many times. The chain couples TRBV7-8 to TRBJ1-5; 7 nucleotides match TRBD1. There are 19 residues in the CDR3. The V and J ends lost 4 bases and 4 bases, in that order; junction bases with no gene match: 19. CDR1 and CDR2 (germline): SGHVS, FQNEAQ. The CDR3 DNA is TGTGCCAGCAGCTCGCTGAAAGAGGGGGCCCTAGTGGGGAATCAGCCCCAGCATTTT. It is translated as CASSSLKEGALVGNQPQHF.

This clonotype has a count of ten or more. The rearrangement uses TRBV28 and TRBJ1-6; D is possibly TRBD1 (6 bases). Trimming shortened V by 2 bases and J by 8 bases, and 16 bases separated the two germline ends. Per germline, CDR1 MDHEN and CDR2 SYDVKM. The CDR3 consists of 16 residues. The CDR3 region has the DNA TGTGCCAGCAGTTTAGGGGGGCCACGGCGAGATTCACCCCTCCACTTT. It yields the protein CASSLGGPRRDSPLHF.

This clonotype has ten or more counts. The rearrangement joins TRBV6-1 to TRBJ1-5; no definite D call. The length of the CDR3 is 18 residues. Trimming removed 1 base at V and 0 bases at J, with 16 bases between. Germline lookup yields CDR1 MNHNS and CDR2 SASEGT. CDR3 nucleotides: TGTGCCAGCAGTGAAGGTGTAGTGGAGATATATAGCAATCAGCCCCAGCATTTT. As protein: CASSEGVVEIYSNQPQHF.

There are many counts of this clonotype. V is TRBV11-1 and J is TRBJ2-7; D uncertain. The V end lost 2 bases, the J end lost 2 bases, and 7 bases lay between the germline ends. This CDR3 has 13 residues. Germline V gives CDR1 SGHAT, CDR2 FQDESV (reference sequence). In DNA, the CDR3 is TGTGCCAGCAGCTTAACGCAAGCCTACGAGCAGTACTTC. It codes for CASSLTQAYEQYF.

This clonotype turned up a few times. The gene calls are TRBV28 and TRBJ1-5, with TRBD1 matching over 8 bases. Trimming took 6 bases from V and 4 from J; bases not matched to a gene: 8. The germline CDR1 and CDR2 sequences are MDHEN and SYDVKM. The CDR3 is 15 residues long. DNA of the CDR3: TGTGCCAGCAGATACCTGGGACAGGTAAATCAGCCCCAGCATTTT. This encodes CASRYLGQVNQPQHF.

The chain is built from TRBV13 and TRBJ1-5; 9 bases align to TRBD1. Looked up from germline, CDR1 is PRHDT and CDR2 is FYEKMQ (reference sequence). The length of the CDR3 is 18 residues. The V gene end was trimmed by 1 base and the J gene end by 0 bases; junction bases not matched to a gene: 7. The CDR3 DNA follows: TGTGCCAGCAGCTTAGACCCGGGACAGGGACATAGCAATCAGCCCCAGCATTTT. Translating it yields CASSLDPGQGHSNQPQHF.

Many counts were recorded for this clonotype. J is TRBJ1-1 and V is TRBV12-3 or TRBV12-4; maybe TRBD1 (6 bases). Trimming shortened V by 4 bases and J by 6 bases, and 12 bases separated the two germline ends. This CDR3 has 13 amino acids. The CDR3 loop is CASSSGQSPEAFF. DNA for the CDR3: TGTGCCAGCAGTTCCGGACAGAGCCCTGAAGCTTTCTTT.

This clonotype has ten or more counts. The rearrangement links TRBV11-2 to TRBJ1-2; 7 positions match TRBD1. Germline V gene sequence: CDR1 SGHAT, CDR2 FQNNGV. The J segment lost 8 bases and the V segment lost 4 bases, leaving 13 bases of the junction unmatched. The CDR3 covers 15 residues. CDR3 region: CASSSRGQPERGYTF. CDR3 nucleotide sequence: TGTGCCAGCAGCTCGCGGGGACAGCCCGAGAGAGGCTACACCTTC.

The chain joins TRBV28 to TRBJ2-1; D is ambiguous. The CDR3 spans 15 residues. Trimming removed 3 bases at V and 7 bases at J, with 16 bases between. Looked up from germline, CDR1 is MDHEN and CDR2 is SYDVKM. Written as DNA, the CDR3 is TGTGCCAGCAGTTTTCTGAGCTTCACATCAAATGAGCAGTTCTTC. Its translation is CASSFLSFTSNEQFF.

This clonotype was seen repeatedly, ten times or more. The rearrangement uses TRBV12-3 or TRBV12-4 and TRBJ2-1; D is ambiguous. Trimming cost V 5 bases and J 13 bases, with 12 bases left between them. The CDR3 loop spans 11 amino acids. CDR3 region: CASSIRSYQFF. CDR3 DNA: TGTGCCAGCAGTATAAGATCCTATCAGTTCTTC.

V and J are TRBV6-2 or TRBV6-3 and TRBJ1-2; possible D gene TRBD1, 6 bases. V lost 5 bases and J lost 2, with 12 bases in between. Germline CDR1 is MNHEY and CDR2 is SVGEGT. The CDR3 is 14 residues long. CDR3 sequence reads: CASSNQGQNYGYTF. The DNA of the CDR3 is TGTGCCAGCAGTAACCAGGGGCAGAACTATGGCTACACCTTC.

This clonotype was seen only a few times. The gene calls are TRBV5-6 and TRBJ1-2, with D possibly matching TRBD1 (6 bases). The germline V gene has CDR1 SGHDT and CDR2 YYEEEE. V lost 0 bases and J 4 bases, leaving 13 bases between the germline ends. This CDR3 spans 15 amino acids. In nucleotides, the CDR3 is TGTGCCAGCAGCTTGGATGGCGGCAGGGGCTATGGCTACACCTTC. This translates into CASSLDGGRGYGYTF.

The chain recombines TRBV28 with TRBJ2-7, with D uncertain. From germline, CDR1 is MDHEN and CDR2 SYDVKM. The length of the CDR3 is 11 residues. The V end lost 8 bases, the J end lost 2 bases, and 7 bases lay between the germline ends. CDR3 sequence: CASHSAYEQYF. The DNA of the CDR3 is TGTGCCAGCCACTCAGCCTACGAGCAGTACTTC.

The chain combines TRBV5-6 with TRBJ2-5, with 7 bases aligning to TRBD1. Trimming cost V 2 bases and J 5 bases; bases outside gene matches: 9. This CDR3 is built from 15 residues. Per the germline V gene, CDR1 is SGHDT and CDR2 is YYEEEE. The CDR3 nucleotides read TGTGCCAGCAGCTTCGTTAAGGGGGCGGCTGAGACCCAGTACTTC. It is translated as CASSFVKGAAETQYF.

This clonotype occurred a few times. The chain recombines TRBV5-1 with TRBJ2-2; 10 bases match TRBD2. This CDR3 has 15 amino acids. CDR1 is SGHRS, CDR2 YFSETQ, per germline. The V segment lost 3 bases and the J segment 3 bases; nucleotides outside the gene matches: 2. The CDR3 loop reads CASSYLAGDTGELFF. CDR3 DNA sequence: TGCGCCAGCAGCTATCTAGCGGGGGACACCGGGGAGCTGTTTTTT.

This clonotype was detected many times. This chain uses TRBV5-1 with TRBJ1-2; TRBD1 agrees at 8 bases. The CDR3 extends over 15 amino acids. The V gene end was trimmed by 5 bases and the J gene end by 6 bases; junction bases not matched to a gene: 12. Germline CDR1 SGHRS, CDR2 YFSETQ. Here the CDR3 DNA reads TGCGCCAGCAGGCCTATCAAGACAGGGGAGGATGGCTACACCTTC. Translated: CASRPIKTGEDGYTF. The full variable domain, in which reference TRBV5-1 and TRBJ1-2 provide the parts outside the CDR3, is KAGVTQTPRYLIKTRGQQVTLSCSPISGHRSVSWYQQTPGQGLQFLFEYFSETQRNKGNFPGRFSGRQFSNSRSEMNVSTLELGDSALYLCASRPIKTGEDGYTFGSGTRLTVV.

The table lists this clonotype with many counts. The CDR3 loop is CASRRQGTYEQYF. The CDR3 coding sequence is TGTGCCAGCAGGAGGCAGGGTACCTACGAGCAGTACTTC. V gene TRBV2 combines with J gene TRBJ2-7; D might be TRBD1 (5 bases). With 6 bases removed from V and 2 bases from J, the gap between germline ends came to 11 bases. The V gene's germline CDR1 is SNHLY and CDR2 FYNNEI. The CDR3 consists of 13 residues.

This clonotype was counted ten times or more. This chain connects TRBV20-1 to TRBJ2-7; 11 bases are shared with TRBD1. Per the germline V gene, CDR1 is DFQATT and CDR2 is SNEGSKA (reference sequence). Unmatched junction bases numbered 4, after V lost 4 bases and J lost 5 bases. This CDR3 spans 13 amino acids. The CDR3 here is CSAKRTGGNEQYF. The DNA of the CDR3 is TGCAGTGCTAAGAGGACAGGGGGCAACGAGCAGTACTTC.

V gene TRBV6-1 combines with J gene TRBJ1-2, with a possible D match to TRBD1 (5 bases). Trimming stripped 1 base from V and 3 bases from J, with 18 bases between. CDR1 is MNHNS and CDR2 is SASEGT in the germline V gene. The CDR3 totals 17 residues. CDR3 coding DNA: TGTGCCAGCAGTGAAGAATGGGTCGACAGCCCATACTATGGCTACACCTTC. Translated, it gives CASSEEWVDSPYYGYTF.

This clonotype showed up many times. This rearrangement joins TRBV2 to TRBJ2-1; D remains ambiguous. CDR1 and CDR2 from the germline V gene are SNHLY and FYNNEI. The CDR3 has 15 amino acids. V lost 3 bases to trimming and J lost 6 bases, with 15 bases between them. The CDR3 nucleotides read TGTGCCAGCAGTGAGGAGACACCCTTTTTCAATGAGCAGTTCTTC. This gives the protein CASSEETPFFNEQFF.

This clonotype was counted ten times or more. The V gene is TRBV28, the J gene TRBJ2-1; 10 positions agree with TRBD2. Trimming took 5 bases from V and 5 from J; bases not matched to a gene: 9. This CDR3 has 16 residues. Germline V lookup: CDR1 MDHEN, CDR2 SYDVKM. The DNA of the CDR3 is TGTGCCAGCAGTATACTTGGGGGACTAGCGAACAATGAGCAGTTCTTC. Its translation: CASSILGGLANNEQFF. Filled out from reference TRBV28 and TRBJ2-1, the complete variable domain reads DVKVTQSSRYLVKRTGEKVFLECVQDMDHENMFWYRQDPGLGLRLIYFSYDVKMKEKGDIPEGYSVSREKKERFSLILESASTNQTSMYLCASSILGGLANNEQFFGPGTRLTVL.

Ten or more counts support this clonotype. This sequence joins TRBV28 and TRBJ2-7; D gene ambiguous. The germline gives CDR1 MDHEN, CDR2 SYDVKM. The V and J ends lost 6 bases and 2 bases respectively, with 23 bases between them. The length of the CDR3 is 17 residues. DNA of the CDR3: TGTGCCAGCAGCTTGGAATTCGGCGCGGTTGGGACCTACGAGCAGTACTTC. Translated, it gives CASSLEFGAVGTYEQYF.

This clonotype was counted many times. The V and J genes are TRBV28 and TRBJ1-4, with a weak D call TRBD1 (5 bases). The V end lost 5 bases, the J end lost 5 bases, and 18 bases lay between the germline ends. The CDR3 spans 16 residues. Germline-derived CDR1 and CDR2 are MDHEN and SYDVKM. In DNA form, the CDR3 reads TGTGCCAGCAGTCGCCCCTGGGGGTCGGTAAATGAAAAACTGTTTTTT. As protein: CASSRPWGSVNEKLFF.

The table lists this clonotype with many counts. J is TRBJ2-3 and V is TRBV20-1; TRBD2 matches 8 bases. The CDR3 covers 16 residues. CDR1 is DFQATT and CDR2 is SNEGSKA in the germline V gene (reference sequence). V lost 3 bases to trimming and J lost 0 bases; unmatched junction nucleotides: 8. CDR3 sequence: CSARGGRNRSTDTQYF. In DNA form, the CDR3 reads TGCAGTGCTAGGGGCGGGAGGAACCGTAGCACAGATACGCAGTATTTT.

The rearrangement uses TRBV27 and TRBJ1-5; 7 bases align to TRBD1. The junction had 5 bases not matched to a gene; V was cut back by 5 bases and J by 1 base. Per germline, CDR1 MNHEY and CDR2 SMNVEV (reference sequence). The CDR3 totals 15 residues. The CDR3 loop is CASSEGQFSNQPQHF. CDR3 sequence (DNA): TGTGCCAGCAGTGAGGGACAGTTCAGCAATCAGCCCCAGCATTTT.